This entry lists 27 T cell receptor beta chains sequenced from one sample in a study of regulatory T cells in long-lasting Graves disease. Construction of the TCR beta libraries employed iRepertoire HTBI primers in conjunction with Arm-PCR of CDR3 regions. TCRdb itself ran the multiplex PCR reads through MiXCR, one entry per CDR3 protein. The data hold 420,000 or so distinct CDR3 sequences, with about a sixth observed a single time. Time point specified: newly diagnosed GD, antithyroid drugs for less than 3 months. RNA from PBMCs was the source of the TCR library. The sample also formed part of further work on T cells in Graves' hyperthyroidism and ophthalmopathy.

The material was peripheral blood mononuclear cells (PBMCs), obtained at new diagnosis, from a patient treated with antithyroid drugs. These receptors all come from a young woman with Graves disease.

This clonotype has at least ten counts. This CDR3 reads CASSLDWTGRNQPQHF. DNA of the CDR3: TGCGCCAGCAGCTTGGACTGGACAGGGCGCAATCAGCCCCAGCATTTT. V usage is TRBV5-1 and J usage is TRBJ1-5, with TRBD1 identical over 8 bases. Trimming cost V 0 bases and J 2 bases; bases outside gene matches: 4. This CDR3 region has 16 residues. Germline V gene lookup returns CDR1 SGHRS and CDR2 YFSETQ. Together with reference TRBV5-1 and TRBJ1-5, the CDR3 gives the full variable domain: KAGVTQTPRYLIKTRGQQVTLSCSPISGHRSVSWYQQTPGQGLQFLFEYFSETQRNKGNFPGRFSGRQFSNSRSEMNVSTLELGDSALYLCASSLDWTGRNQPQHFGDGTRLSIL.

The chain combines TRBV7-2 with TRBJ2-1, with unresolved D. The CDR3 is 12 residues long. Germline V gene sequence: CDR1 SGHTA, CDR2 FQGNSA. V was pared by 4 bases and J by 3 bases, with 4 bases between. For the CDR3, the DNA is TGTGCCAGCAGCTACCACTACAATGAGCAGTTCTTC. Translated: CASSYHYNEQFF. The variable domain in full, with the rest retrieved from reference TRBV7-2 and TRBJ2-1, is GAGVSQSPSNKVTEKGKDVELRCDPISGHTALYWYRQSLGQGLEFLIYFQGNSAPDKSGLPSDRFSAERTGGSVSTLTIQRTQQEDSAVYLCASSYHYNEQFFGPGTRLTVL.

The chain uses TRBV11-2 and TRBJ2-7, with 8 bases aligning to TRBD2. In germline, CDR1 is SGHAT, CDR2 FQNNGV. The CDR3 is made up of 16 amino acids. J gave up 7 bases and V 8 bases, and 19 bases lay outside the gene matches. The CDR3 region is CASLRGLAGRYNEQYF. CDR3 nucleotides: TGTGCCAGCCTCAGGGGCCTAGCGGGTCGCTACAATGAGCAGTACTTC.

The chain employs TRBV2 and TRBJ1-6; D is possibly TRBD1 (5 bases). Germline CDR1 reads SNHLY; CDR2 reads FYNNEI. The CDR3 sequence is 12 residues long. Trimming removed 9 bases at V and 7 bases at J, with 10 bases between. The DNA for the CDR3 is TGTGCCAGTGGGGACCCCAATTCACCCCTCCACTTT. Its translation is CASGDPNSPLHF.

This clonotype was recorded a few times. The chain joins TRBV6-1 to TRBJ2-5; 8 bases map to TRBD2. CDR3 length: 13 residues. V lost 7 bases to trimming and J lost 10 bases; unmatched junction nucleotides: 11. Germline values: CDR1 MNHNS, CDR2 SASEGT. The CDR3 DNA follows: TGTGCCAGCACCGGGGACGGGAGGGGTAGCCAGTACTTC. It encodes CASTGDGRGSQYF.

This clonotype was found many times. The chain joins TRBV28 to TRBJ2-7; D remains unclear. Trimming shortened V by 7 bases and J by 4 bases, and 11 bases separated the two germline ends. The CDR3 has 12 amino acids. Germline CDR1 and CDR2: MDHEN and SYDVKM. The CDR3: CASISRGYEQYF. CDR3 nucleotide sequence: TGTGCCAGCATCTCTCGCGGTTACGAGCAGTACTTC.

This clonotype came up many times. The V and J genes are TRBV12-3 or TRBV12-4 and TRBJ1-5; D is perhaps TRBD1 (6 bases). CDR3 length: 13 residues. Deletions cut 5 bases from V and 5 bases from J, with 10 bases between. The CDR3 spells CASSQRQDQPQHF. CDR3 in DNA: TGTGCCAGCAGTCAAAGACAGGATCAGCCCCAGCATTTT.

This clonotype came up a few times. A much bigger clone sits one base away, suggesting this may be a read error. The V call is TRBV5-1, the J call TRBJ2-3, with a possible D match to TRBD2 (5 bases). The CDR3 extends over 16 amino acids. Between the trimmed V and J ends, which lost 0 bases and 3 bases, there was a span of 14 bases. From germline, CDR1 is SGHRS and CDR2 YFSETQ. CDR3 nucleotides: TGCGCCAGCAGCTTGGGGAGTCCTAGCAAAACAGATACGCAGTATTTT. Protein sequence: CASSLGSPSKTDTQYF.

At least ten counts were recorded for this clonotype. The rearrangement links TRBV10-3 to TRBJ2-4, with 14 nucleotides matching TRBD2. Germline loops: CDR1 ENHRY, CDR2 SYGVKD. V gave up 2 bases and J gave up 8 bases; unmatched junction bases: 8. This CDR3 spans 17 amino acids. The CDR3 reads CAISEPSGTSGSYIQYF. As DNA, the CDR3 is TGTGCCATCAGTGAGCCTTCCGGGACTAGCGGGAGTTACATTCAGTACTTC.

In this sample, this clonotype turned up a few times. CDR3 DNA: TGCAGCGTTGAAGATCGACAGAAAAGGGGGTATGGCTACACCTTC. Its protein product is CSVEDRQKRGYGYTF. The chain links TRBV29-1 to TRBJ1-2, with D tentatively TRBD1 (6 bases). Trimming took 0 bases from V and 5 from J, leaving 16 bases between them. This CDR3 contains 15 residues. CDR1 and CDR2 from the germline V gene are SQVTM and ANQGSEA.

This clonotype showed up many times. The gene calls are TRBV5-1 and TRBJ2-3, with TRBD1 matching 8 bases. The CDR3 spans 16 residues. Germline values: CDR1 SGHRS, CDR2 YFSETQ. Trimming took 3 bases from V and 6 from J; bases not matched to a gene: 12. The CDR3: CASSSTTGAGTDTQYF. The CDR3 DNA reads as TGCGCCAGCAGCTCGACGACAGGGGCCGGGACTGATACGCAGTATTTT. Complete variable domain (other parts from reference TRBV5-1 and TRBJ2-3): KAGVTQTPRYLIKTRGQQVTLSCSPISGHRSVSWYQQTPGQGLQFLFEYFSETQRNKGNFPGRFSGRQFSNSRSEMNVSTLELGDSALYLCASSSTTGAGTDTQYFGPGTRLTVL.

This clonotype was seen ten or more times. The chain recombines TRBV27 with TRBJ2-7; 8 nucleotides match TRBD2. The CDR3 is made up of 16 amino acids. Germline loops: CDR1 MNHEY, CDR2 SMNVEV (reference sequence). With 5 bases clipped from V and 3 bases from J, the junction kept 12 bases outside the gene matches. DNA for the CDR3: TGTGCCAGCAGTACCGGGGGGGGGAGTAAAGGCTACGAGCAGTACTTC. Protein product: CASSTGGGSKGYEQYF.

This clonotype came up a few times. The rearrangement links TRBV25-1 to TRBJ2-1; no reliable D call. CDR3 length equals 11 residues. The germline V gene encodes CDR1 MGHDK and CDR2 SYGVNS. Trimming removed 4 bases from V and 8 bases from J, with 6 bases in between. The chain's CDR3 is CASSALHEQFF. The CDR3 nucleotides are TGTGCCAGCAGTGCCCTCCATGAGCAGTTCTTC.

This clonotype was seen ten or more times. The rearrangement links TRBV2 to TRBJ2-5; D call uncertain. V was trimmed by 0 bases and J by 2 bases, leaving 13 bases between them. Germline assignment: CDR1 SNHLY and CDR2 FYNNEI. The CDR3 is 16 amino acids. This CDR3 reads CASSEASTWSQETQYF. Here the CDR3 DNA reads TGTGCCAGCAGTGAAGCCTCAACATGGAGTCAAGAGACCCAGTACTTC.

As regards this clonotype: Given a much more abundant clone one base away, this may be a read error. This chain connects TRBV18 to TRBJ2-1; 9 bases align to TRBD2. Looked up from germline, CDR1 is KGHSH and CDR2 is LQKENI. This CDR3 contains 15 residues. With V trimmed by 8 bases and J by 0 bases, 5 bases remained unmatched. CDR3 DNA sequence: TGTGCCAGCACACAAGCGGGAGGCTCCTACAATGAGCAGTTCTTC. Its translation: CASTQAGGSYNEQFF.

This clonotype occurred many times. This chain connects TRBV28 to TRBJ2-5; D remains ambiguous. Per the germline V gene, CDR1 is MDHEN and CDR2 is SYDVKM. Trimming took off 3 bases at V and 8 bases at J, with 10 bases between the two ends. The CDR3 sequence is 12 residues long. The CDR3 DNA reads as TGTGCCAGCAGTTTCGCCTCCGGTACCCAGTACTTC. Residues: CASSFASGTQYF.

In its sample, this clonotype was seen many times. The chain links TRBV28 to TRBJ1-1, with TRBD1 matching 8 bases. CDR1 and CDR2 from the germline V gene are MDHEN and SYDVKM. The CDR3 totals 14 residues. Trimming took 2 bases from V and 3 from J; bases not matched to a gene: 2. CDR3 coding DNA: TGTGCCAGCAGTTTACGGACAGGGTACACTGAAGCTTTCTTT. Encoded protein: CASSLRTGYTEAFF.

This clonotype was seen repeatedly, ten times or more. This chain connects TRBV28 to TRBJ2-2; possible D gene TRBD2, 6 bases. The CDR3 covers 15 residues. V was cut by 6 bases and J by 5 bases, with 16 bases left in between. Looked up from germline, CDR1 is MDHEN and CDR2 is SYDVKM. The CDR3 sequence is CASSLAGAGTGELFF. For the CDR3, the DNA is TGTGCCAGCAGCTTAGCTGGGGCGGGGACCGGGGAGCTGTTTTTT.

This clonotype was recorded a few times. CDR3 in DNA: TGTGCCAGCAGTGATTTGGGGTTAGCTAATGAAAAACTGTTTTTT. It is translated as CASSDLGLANEKLFF. The chain uses TRBV2 and TRBJ1-4; the D is unclear. The V gene's germline CDR1 is SNHLY and CDR2 FYNNEI. This CDR3 has 15 residues. Trimming took 3 bases from V and 3 from J, leaving 11 bases between them.

This clonotype was seen a few times. The chain is built from TRBV3-1 and TRBJ2-7; either TRBD1 or TRBD2 may fit D (5 bases each). V was shortened by 0 bases and J by 5 bases, with 11 bases between the two germline ends. CDR1 is LGHDT and CDR2 is YNNKEL in the germline V gene (reference sequence). The CDR3 has 14 amino acids. The CDR3 reads CASSQEPGRHEQYF. The CDR3 DNA reads as TGTGCCAGCAGCCAAGAGCCGGGGCGGCACGAGCAGTACTTC.

This clonotype was counted ten times or more. In DNA, the CDR3 is TGCAGCGCATCTGGCGGGACTGGGGACTACGAGCAGTACTTC. Its translation: CSASGGTGDYEQYF. This sequence joins TRBV29-1 and TRBJ2-7, with D maybe TRBD2 (6 bases). V lost 7 bases to trimming and J lost 3 bases, with 19 bases between them. Germline V gene data show CDR1 as SQVTM and CDR2 as ANQGSEA. The CDR3 has 14 amino acids.

This chain joins TRBV30 and TRBJ1-3; the D is unclear. This CDR3 region has 15 residues. The germline V gene encodes CDR1 GTSNPN and CDR2 SVGIG (reference sequence). Trimming shortened V by 1 base and J by 4 bases, and 14 bases separated the two germline ends. In DNA, the CDR3 is TGTGCCTGGAGTGGGGTGGGCAGCACGGGAAACACCATATATTTT. This encodes CAWSGVGSTGNTIYF.

This clonotype has just a few counts. V and J are TRBV3-1 and TRBJ2-1; 7 bases match TRBD2. The ends lost 4 bases at V and 4 bases at J; junction bases unmatched: 7. CDR3 length: 15 residues. CDR1 LGHDT and CDR2 YNNKEL come from the germline V gene (reference sequence). CDR3 in amino acids: CASSPAGGGYNEQFF. CDR3 nucleotide sequence: TGTGCCAGCAGCCCGGCTGGCGGGGGATACAATGAGCAGTTCTTC.

This clonotype was found many times. One end of the junction does not line up with germline, which may come from a read error. This sequence joins TRBV7-7 and TRBJ2-5; D gene ambiguous. Germline V lookup: CDR1 SSHAT, CDR2 FNYEAQ (reference sequence). The CDR3 is 13 residues long. Here the CDR3 reads CASSSRHQETQYF. DNA of the CDR3: TGTGCTAGCAGCTCCAGACACCAAGAGACCCAGTACTTC.

This clonotype has a count of ten or more. The V gene is TRBV2, the J gene TRBJ1-1; maybe TRBD1 (5 bases). V lost 9 bases to trimming and J lost 9 bases, with 8 bases between them. The germline V gene has CDR1 SNHLY and CDR2 FYNNEI. The CDR3 is 9 residues long. The CDR3 nucleotides read TGTGCCAGTCGACAGCAAGCTTTCTTT. Protein sequence: CASRQQAFF.

The J gene is TRBJ2-3, the V gene TRBV6-2 or TRBV6-3; 10 positions agree with TRBD2. The CDR3 totals 15 residues. In germline, CDR1 is MNHEY, CDR2 SVGEGT. With 5 bases clipped from V and 1 base from J, the junction kept 3 bases outside the gene matches. This chain's CDR3 is CASSVGTSGTDTQYF. The CDR3 DNA reads as TGTGCCAGCAGTGTTGGGACTAGCGGCACAGATACGCAGTATTTT.

The chain combines TRBV5-1 with TRBJ2-5; 14 bases are shared with TRBD2. With V trimmed by 4 bases and J by 3 bases, 5 bases remained unmatched. Germline V gene data show CDR1 as SGHRS and CDR2 as YFSETQ. The CDR3 extends over 16 amino acids. Here the CDR3 reads CASSPGLAGGKETQYF. CDR3 in DNA: TGCGCCAGCAGCCCTGGACTAGCGGGAGGCAAAGAGACCCAGTACTTC.